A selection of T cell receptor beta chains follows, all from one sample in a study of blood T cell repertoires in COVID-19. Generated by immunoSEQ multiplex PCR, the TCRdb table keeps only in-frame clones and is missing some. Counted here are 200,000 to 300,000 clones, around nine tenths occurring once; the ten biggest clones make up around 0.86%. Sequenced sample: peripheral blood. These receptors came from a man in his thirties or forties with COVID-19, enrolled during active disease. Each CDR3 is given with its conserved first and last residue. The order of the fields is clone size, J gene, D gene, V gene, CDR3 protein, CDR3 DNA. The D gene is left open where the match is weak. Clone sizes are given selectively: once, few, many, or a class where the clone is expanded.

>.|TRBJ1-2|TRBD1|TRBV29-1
CSVEETPRRTGWVGGYTF
TGCAGCGTTGAAGAAACCCCAAGAAGGACAGGGTGGGTAGGCGGCTACACCTTC
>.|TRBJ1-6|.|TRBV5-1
CASSLLGGAWDSPLHF
TGCGCCAGCAGCTTGTTGGGGGGGGCTTGGGATTCACCCCTCCACTTT
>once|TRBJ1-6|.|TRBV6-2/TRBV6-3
CASSPITGGRNSPLHF
TGTGCCAGCAGCCCTATCACCGGGGGTAGGAATTCACCCCTCCACTTT
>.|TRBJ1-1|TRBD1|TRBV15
CATSREDRGNTEAFF
TGTGCCACCAGCAGAGAGGACAGGGGGAACACTGAAGCTTTCTTT
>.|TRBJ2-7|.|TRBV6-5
CASRGGDIPYYEQYF
TGTGCCAGCAGAGGGGGGGATATACCCTACTACGAGCAGTACTTC
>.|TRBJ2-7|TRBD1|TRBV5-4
CASSLSGQASYEQYF
TGTGCCAGCAGCTTGTCGGGACAGGCCTCCTACGAGCAGTACTTC
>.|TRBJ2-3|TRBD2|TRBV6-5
CASSPLAGGSDTQYF
TGTGCCAGCAGCCCGCTAGCGGGGGGGTCAGATACGCAGTATTTT
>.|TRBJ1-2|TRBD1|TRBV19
CASSMLHLQGENNYGYTF
TGTGCCAGTAGTATGCTCCACCTACAGGGGGAGAATAACTATGGCTACACCTTC
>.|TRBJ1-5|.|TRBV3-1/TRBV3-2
CASSQEGQHNQPQHF
TGTGCCAGCAGCCAAGAGGGCCAGCACAATCAGCCCCAGCATTTT
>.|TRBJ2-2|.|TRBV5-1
CASSLYGANTGELFF
TGCGCCAGCAGCTTGTACGGGGCGAACACCGGGGAGCTGTTTTTT
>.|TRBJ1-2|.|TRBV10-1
CASSPGTNYGYTF
TGCGCCAGCAGTCCGGGAACCAACTATGGCTACACCTTC
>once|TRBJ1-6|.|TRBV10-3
CAISDDRTNSPLHF
TGTGCCATCAGTGACGACAGAACCAATTCACCCCTCCACTTT
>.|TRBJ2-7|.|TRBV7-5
CVRSNSGQGGREQYF
TGTGTCAGAAGCAATTCCGGACAGGGGGGCCGCGAGCAGTACTTC
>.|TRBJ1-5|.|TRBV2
CASTRGRNNQPQHF
TGTGCCAGCACAAGGGGCAGGAATAATCAGCCCCAGCATTTT
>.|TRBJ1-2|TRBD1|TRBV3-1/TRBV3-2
CASSQDSVRGNGYTF
TGTGCCAGCAGCCAAGATTCAGTCAGGGGGAATGGCTACACCTTC
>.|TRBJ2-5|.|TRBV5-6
CASSPQGKETQYF
TGTGCCAGCAGCCCTCAGGGAAAAGAGACCCAGTACTTC
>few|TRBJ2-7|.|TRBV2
CASSDEFRQYF
TGTGCCAGCAGTGACGAGTTTCGGCAGTACTTC
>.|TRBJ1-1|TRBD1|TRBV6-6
CASSYRGLNTEAFF
TGTGCCAGCAGTTACAGGGGGCTGAACACTGAAGCTTTCTTT
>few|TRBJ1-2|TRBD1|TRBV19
CASSLGTGDVGGYTF
TGTGCCAGTTCTCTCGGGACAGGGGATGTTGGTGGCTACACCTTC
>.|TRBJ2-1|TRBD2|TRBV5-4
CASRFGLAGGDNEQFF
TGTGCCAGCAGGTTCGGACTAGCGGGGGGTGACAATGAGCAGTTCTTC
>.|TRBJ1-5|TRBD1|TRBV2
CASSEYGTGTQPQHF
TGTGCCAGCAGTGAATACGGGACAGGGACCCAGCCCCAGCATTTT
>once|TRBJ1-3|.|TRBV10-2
CASTGARDSGNTIYF
TGCGCCAGCACCGGCGCCCGGGACTCTGGAAACACCATATATTTT
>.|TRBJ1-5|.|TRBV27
CASSFSSHVNQPQHF
TGTGCCAGCAGTTTTTCGAGCCACGTGAATCAGCCCCAGCATTTT
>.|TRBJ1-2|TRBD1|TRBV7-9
CASSPGQGHYGYTF
TGTGCCAGCAGCCCAGGACAGGGACACTATGGCTACACCTTC
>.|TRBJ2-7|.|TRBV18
CASSPLKDYSYEQYF
TGTGCCAGCTCACCTCTAAAGGACTACTCCTACGAGCAGTACTTC
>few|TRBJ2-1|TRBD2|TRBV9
CASSVRTSGVNEQFF
TGTGCCAGCAGCGTTAGGACTAGCGGGGTAAATGAGCAGTTCTTC
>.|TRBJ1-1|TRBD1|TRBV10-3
CAIKGQRNTEAFF
TGTGCCATCAAGGGACAGAGGAACACTGAAGCTTTCTTT
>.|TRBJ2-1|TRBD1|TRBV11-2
CASSPVGQTITYNEQFF
TGTGCCAGCAGCCCGGTGGGACAGACGATCACCTACAATGAGCAGTTCTTC
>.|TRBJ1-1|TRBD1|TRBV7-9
CASSRPGQENHDTEAFF
TGTGCCAGCAGCCGGCCGGGACAGGAAAACCATGACACTGAAGCTTTCTTT
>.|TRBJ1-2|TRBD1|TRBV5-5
CASSLAGTGLGTF
TGTGCCAGCAGCTTGGCGGGGACAGGGCTGGGCACCTTC
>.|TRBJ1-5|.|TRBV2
CASSELGGGNQPQHF
TGTGCCAGCAGTGAATTGGGAGGGGGCAATCAGCCCCAGCATTTT
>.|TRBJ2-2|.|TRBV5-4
CASRLTGVGAGELFF
TGTGCCAGCAGGCTCACGGGGGTCGGTGCCGGGGAGCTGTTTTTT
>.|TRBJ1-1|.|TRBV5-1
CASSPILGPTTEAFF
TGCGCCAGCAGCCCAATATTGGGGCCGACCACTGAAGCTTTCTTT
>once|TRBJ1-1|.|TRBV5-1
CASRGAANTEAFF
TGCGCCAGCAGGGGCGCCGCCAACACTGAAGCTTTCTTT
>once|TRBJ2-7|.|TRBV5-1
CASSLAYGEQTYEQYF
TGCGCCAGCAGCTTGGCGTATGGGGAGCAAACCTACGAGCAGTACTTC
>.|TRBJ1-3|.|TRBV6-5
CASSYRSSGNTIYF
TGTGCCAGCAGTTATAGAAGCTCTGGAAACACCATATATTTT
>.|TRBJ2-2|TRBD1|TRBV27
CASRLSPGQGVGNTGELFF
TGTGCCAGCAGGCTCTCCCCGGGACAGGGGGTCGGAAACACCGGGGAGCTGTTTTTT
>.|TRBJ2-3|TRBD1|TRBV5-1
CASSLGQGAMADTQYF
TGCGCCAGCAGCTTGGGACAGGGGGCTATGGCAGATACGCAGTATTTT
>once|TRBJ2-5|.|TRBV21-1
CASSKAGTGDKETQYF
TGTGCCAGCAGCAAAGCCGGAACAGGGGACAAAGAGACCCAGTACTTC
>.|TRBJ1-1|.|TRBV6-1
CASSKAPQWPGNTEAFF
TGTGCCAGCAGTAAAGCCCCCCAATGGCCGGGGAACACTGAAGCTTTCTTT
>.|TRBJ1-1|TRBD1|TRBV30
CAWSVEGAGTEAFF
TGTGCCTGGAGTGTAGAGGGGGCTGGAACTGAAGCTTTCTTT
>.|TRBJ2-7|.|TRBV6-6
CASSYNSLYEQYF
TGTGCCAGCAGTTACAACAGCCTCTACGAGCAGTACTTC
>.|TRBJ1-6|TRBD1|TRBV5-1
CASRTGQGRSPLHF
TGCGCCAGCAGAACCGGACAGGGACGGTCACCCCTCCACTTT
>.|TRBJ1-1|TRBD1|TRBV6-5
CASSYGGGGTEAFF
TGTGCCAGCAGTTACGGAGGGGGCGGCACTGAAGCTTTCTTT